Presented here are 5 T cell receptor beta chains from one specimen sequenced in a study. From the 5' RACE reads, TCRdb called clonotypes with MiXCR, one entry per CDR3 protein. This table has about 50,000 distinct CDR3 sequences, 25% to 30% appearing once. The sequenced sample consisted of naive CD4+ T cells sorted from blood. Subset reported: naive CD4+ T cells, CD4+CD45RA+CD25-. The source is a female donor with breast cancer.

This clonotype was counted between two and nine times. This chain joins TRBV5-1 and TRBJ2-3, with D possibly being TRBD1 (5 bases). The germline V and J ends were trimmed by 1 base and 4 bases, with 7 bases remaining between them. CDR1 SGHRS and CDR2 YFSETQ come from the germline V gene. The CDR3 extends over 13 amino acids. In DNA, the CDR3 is TGCGCCAGCAGCTTGATGGGGCCAGATACGCAGTATTTT. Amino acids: CASSLMGPDTQYF.

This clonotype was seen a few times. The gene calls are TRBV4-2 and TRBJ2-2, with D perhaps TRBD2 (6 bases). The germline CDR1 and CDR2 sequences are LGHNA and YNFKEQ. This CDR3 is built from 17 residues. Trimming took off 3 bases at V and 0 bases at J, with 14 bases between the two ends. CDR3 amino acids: CASSHRGTPPNTGELFF. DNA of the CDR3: TGTGCCAGCAGCCACCGAGGGACTCCCCCGAACACCGGGGAGCTGTTTTTT.

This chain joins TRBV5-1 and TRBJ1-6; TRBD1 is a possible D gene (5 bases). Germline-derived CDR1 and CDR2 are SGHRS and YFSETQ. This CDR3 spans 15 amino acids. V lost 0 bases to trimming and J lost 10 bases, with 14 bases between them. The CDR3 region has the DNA TGCGCCAGCAGCTTGGAAGGCAGGGACGGATCACCCCTCCACTTT. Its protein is CASSLEGRDGSPLHF.

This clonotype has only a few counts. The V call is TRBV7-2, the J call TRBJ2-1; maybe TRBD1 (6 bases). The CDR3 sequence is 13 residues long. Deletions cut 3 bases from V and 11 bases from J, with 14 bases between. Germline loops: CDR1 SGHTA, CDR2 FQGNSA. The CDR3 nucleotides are TGTGCCAGCAGCTTTGTCAGGGGCCAGCAGCAGTTCTTC. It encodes CASSFVRGQQQFF.

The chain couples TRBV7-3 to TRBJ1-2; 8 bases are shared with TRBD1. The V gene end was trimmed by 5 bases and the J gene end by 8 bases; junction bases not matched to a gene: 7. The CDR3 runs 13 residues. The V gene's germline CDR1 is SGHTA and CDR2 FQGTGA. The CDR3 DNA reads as TGTGCCAGCAGCCCTGGACAGGGAGGAGGCTACACCTTC. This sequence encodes CASSPGQGGGYTF. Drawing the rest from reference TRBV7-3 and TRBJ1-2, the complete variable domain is GAGVSQTPSNKVTEKGKYVELRCDPISGHTALYWYRQSLGQGPEFLIYFQGTGAADDSGLPNDRFFAVRPEGSVSTLKIQRTERGDSAVYLCASSPGQGGGYTFGSGTRLTVV.